The rows below give T cell receptor beta chains drawn from one sample of a study of beta chain features in type 1 diabetes. Sequenced by immunoSEQ multiplex PCR; TCRdb stores in-frame clones only, minus some. The top ten clones hold more than 0.4% of a sample with 150,000 to 190,000 clones, around a tenth of them seen once. Sequencing was performed on central memory CD4+ T cells from blood. These receptors originate from a man aged 25 to 45 with type 1 diabetes. CDR3s include the opening cysteine and the closing phenylalanine or tryptophan. D genes are given only for firm matches. The size of a clone is reported for some rows only, either as once, few or many, or as a class for expanded clones.

J: TRBJ2-7; D: NA; V: TRBV18; size: few; CDR3: CASSPARDYEQYF; DNA: TGTGCCAGCTCACCAGCCAGGGACTACGAGCAGTACTTC
J: TRBJ2-5; D: NA; V: TRBV20-1; size: NA; CDR3: CSKDRQETQYF; DNA: TGCAGCAAAGACAGGCAAGAGACCCAGTACTTC
J: TRBJ1-1; D: TRBD1; V: TRBV18; size: NA; CDR3: CASSPIGTGDTEAFF; DNA: TGTGCCAGCTCACCGATTGGGACAGGGGACACTGAAGCTTTCTTT
J: TRBJ2-1; D: NA; V: TRBV20-1; size: NA; CDR3: CSALTGYEQFF; DNA: TGCAGTGCTCTGACCGGGTATGAGCAGTTCTTC
J: TRBJ2-5; D: NA; V: TRBV7-2; size: NA; CDR3: CASSLVVLETQYF; DNA: TGTGCCAGCAGCTTAGTAGTATTGGAGACCCAGTACTTC
J: TRBJ2-1; D: TRBD2; V: TRBV2; size: NA; CDR3: CATIPGTSSYNEQFF; DNA: TGTGCCACCATCCCTGGGACTAGTTCCTACAATGAGCAGTTCTTC
J: TRBJ1-5; D: NA; V: TRBV2; size: few; CDR3: CASSDIDQPQHF; DNA: TGTGCCAGCAGTGATATAGATCAGCCCCAGCATTTT
J: TRBJ1-5; D: NA; V: TRBV18; size: few; CDR3: CASSPDSNQPQHF; DNA: TGTGCCAGCTCACCCGACAGTAATCAGCCCCAGCATTTT
J: TRBJ2-1; D: NA; V: TRBV11-1; size: NA; CDR3: CASSLERASNEQFF; DNA: TGTGCCAGCAGCTTGGAGCGTGCATCCAATGAGCAGTTCTTC
J: TRBJ2-7; D: NA; V: TRBV7-9; size: NA; CDR3: CASGGRSYEQYF; DNA: TGTGCCAGCGGAGGAAGAAGCTACGAGCAGTACTTC
J: TRBJ1-5; D: NA; V: TRBV19; size: few; CDR3: CASSIWRGVSNQPQHF; DNA: TGTGCCAGTAGTATCTGGCGGGGAGTGAGCAATCAGCCCCAGCATTTT
J: TRBJ1-1; D: TRBD1; V: TRBV4-2; size: NA; CDR3: CASSPGTGGVEAFF; DNA: TGTGCCAGCAGCCCCGGGACAGGGGGCGTTGAAGCTTTCTTT